Shown below are 10 T cell receptor beta chains from a single sample sequenced in a study of T cell responses to AZD1222 COVID-19 vaccine. Clones were read by immunoSEQ multiplex PCR, and TCRdb kept only the in-frame ones, dropping some. The data contain around 150,000 clones, 92% of them singletons. The source material was peripheral blood, sampled on day 0 of AZD1222 vaccination. All receptors come from an adult in good health.

This rearrangement joins TRBV3-1 (or the pseudogene TRBV3-2) to TRBJ2-3, with no clear D. Trimming pared 0 bases from V and 4 bases from J, leaving 11 bases between. Per germline, CDR1 LGHDT and CDR2 YNNKEL (reference sequence). The CDR3 runs to 15 residues. The CDR3 protein is CASSQEGISADTQYF. DNA for the CDR3: TGTGCCAGCAGCCAAGAAGGGATCAGCGCAGATACGCAGTATTTT.

The V call is TRBV7-2, the J call TRBJ2-3; D not certain. The germline V gene encodes CDR1 SGHTA and CDR2 FQGNSA. Trimming left V 5 bases short and J 0 bases short, with 15 bases between. CDR3 length: 16 amino acids. CDR3 nucleotide sequence: TGTGCCAGCAGCCCACTTAGAGTGTTTAGCACAGATACGCAGTATTTT. Amino acid sequence: CASSPLRVFSTDTQYF.

The chain employs TRBV5-1 and TRBJ2-7; D uncertain. Germline values: CDR1 SGHRS, CDR2 YFSETQ. The CDR3 has 11 residues. V gave up 4 bases and J gave up 1 base, with 3 bases separating them. In DNA, the CDR3 is TGCGCCAGCAGCCCTTCCTACGAGCAGTACTTC. Protein: CASSPSYEQYF.

V is TRBV13 and J is TRBJ2-3; 8 positions match TRBD2. The V gene end was trimmed by 8 bases and the J gene end by 5 bases; junction bases not matched to a gene: 12. CDR1 is PRHDT, CDR2 FYEKMQ, per germline (reference sequence). The CDR3 totals 15 residues. CDR3 sequence reads: CASGKVAGMEDTQYF. CDR3 sequence (DNA): TGTGCCAGCGGCAAGGTAGCGGGAATGGAAGATACGCAGTATTTT. Variable domain in full (rest from reference TRBV13 and TRBJ2-3): AAGVIQSPRHLIKEKRETATLKCYPIPRHDTVYWYQQGPGQDPQFLISFYEKMQSDKGSIPDRFSAQQFSDYHSELNMSSLELGDSALYFCASGKVAGMEDTQYFGPGTRLTVL.

The V gene is TRBV5-1, the J gene TRBJ2-2; 9 nucleotides agree with TRBD1. V was clipped by 6 bases and J by 5 bases; unmatched bases: 8. Germline V gene sequence: CDR1 SGHRS, CDR2 YFSETQ. The CDR3 is made up of 15 amino acids. CDR3 sequence: CASTRTGGKTGELFF. For the CDR3, the DNA is TGCGCCAGCACGAGAACAGGGGGCAAAACCGGGGAGCTGTTTTTT.

V is TRBV6-5 and J is TRBJ1-2, with 7 bases aligning to TRBD1. This CDR3 has 15 residues. CDR1 is MNHEY and CDR2 is SVGAGI in the germline V gene. The J segment lost 4 bases and the V segment lost 5 bases, leaving 10 bases of the junction unmatched. In nucleotides, the CDR3 is TGTGCCAGCAGTCCCACAGGGGCGGACAGCTATGGCTACACCTTC. Its translation is CASSPTGADSYGYTF.

V is TRBV28 and J is TRBJ1-6; D might be TRBD1 (6 bases). This CDR3 has 18 residues. Per the germline V gene, CDR1 is MDHEN and CDR2 is SYDVKM. Trimming cost V 4 bases and J 11 bases, with 27 bases left between them. The CDR3 reads CASSSEGQGLPGRPPLHF. The CDR3 bases are TGTGCCAGCAGTTCCGAGGGGCAGGGGCTCCCAGGACGACCACCCCTCCACTTT.

This chain uses TRBV3-1 (or the pseudogene TRBV3-2) with TRBJ2-2; no clear D. This CDR3 is 12 amino acids long. Germline-derived CDR1 and CDR2 are LGHDT and YNNKEL (reference sequence). Trimming removed 4 bases at V and 3 bases at J, with 3 bases between. In DNA, the CDR3 is TGTGCCAGCAGCCTCTACACCGGGGAGCTGTTTTTT. It translates to CASSLYTGELFF.

This chain links TRBV18 with TRBJ2-4; no definite D call. The CDR3 totals 19 residues. Germline V lookup: CDR1 KGHSH, CDR2 LQKENI. V lost 0 bases and J 1 base, leaving 19 bases between the germline ends. The CDR3 is CASSPPSLNWPGAKNIQYF. CDR3 nucleotides: TGTGCCAGCTCACCACCATCTCTGAACTGGCCCGGGGCCAAAAACATTCAGTACTTC. Variable domain in full (rest from reference TRBV18 and TRBJ2-4): NAGVMQNPRHLVRRRGQEARLRCSPMKGHSHVYWYRQLPEEGLKFMVYLQKENIIDESGMPKERFSAEFPKEGPSILRIQQVVRGDSAAYFCASSPPSLNWPGAKNIQYFGAGTRLSVL.

The V call is TRBV4-1, the J call TRBJ2-7; 8 nucleotides agree with TRBD2. Germline CDR1 is MGHRA and CDR2 is YSYEKL. The CDR3 spans 15 residues. The V and J ends lost 3 bases and 4 bases, in that order; junction bases with no gene match: 8. Written as DNA, the CDR3 is TGCGCCAGCAGCCATTGGGCAGCGGGGGTGTACGAGCAGTACTTC. Amino acid sequence: CASSHWAAGVYEQYF.